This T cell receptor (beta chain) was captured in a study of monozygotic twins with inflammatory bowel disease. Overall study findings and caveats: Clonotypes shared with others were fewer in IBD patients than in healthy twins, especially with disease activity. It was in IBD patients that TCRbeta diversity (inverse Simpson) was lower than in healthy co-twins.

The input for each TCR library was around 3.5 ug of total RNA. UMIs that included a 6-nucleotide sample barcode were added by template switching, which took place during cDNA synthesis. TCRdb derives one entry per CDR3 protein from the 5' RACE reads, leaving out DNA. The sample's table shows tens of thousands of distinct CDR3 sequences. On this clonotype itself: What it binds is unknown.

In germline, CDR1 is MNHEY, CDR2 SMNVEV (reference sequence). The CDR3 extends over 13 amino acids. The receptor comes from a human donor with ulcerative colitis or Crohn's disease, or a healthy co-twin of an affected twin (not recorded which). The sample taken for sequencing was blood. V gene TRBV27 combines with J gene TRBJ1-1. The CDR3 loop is CASADPTNTEAFF.